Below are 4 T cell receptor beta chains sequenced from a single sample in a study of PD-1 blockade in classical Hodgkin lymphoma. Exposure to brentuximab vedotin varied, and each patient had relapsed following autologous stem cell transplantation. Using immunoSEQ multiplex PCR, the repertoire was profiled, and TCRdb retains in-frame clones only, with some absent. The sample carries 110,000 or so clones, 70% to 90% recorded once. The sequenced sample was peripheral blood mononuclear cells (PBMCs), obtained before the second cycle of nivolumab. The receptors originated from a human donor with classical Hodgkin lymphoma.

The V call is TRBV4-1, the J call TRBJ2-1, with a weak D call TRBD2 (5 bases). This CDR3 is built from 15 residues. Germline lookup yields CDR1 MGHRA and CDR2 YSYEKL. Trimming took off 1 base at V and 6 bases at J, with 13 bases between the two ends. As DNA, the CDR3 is TGCGCCAGCAGCCAAGTCCTGCTAGCTCGCAATGAGCAGTTCTTC. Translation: CASSQVLLARNEQFF.

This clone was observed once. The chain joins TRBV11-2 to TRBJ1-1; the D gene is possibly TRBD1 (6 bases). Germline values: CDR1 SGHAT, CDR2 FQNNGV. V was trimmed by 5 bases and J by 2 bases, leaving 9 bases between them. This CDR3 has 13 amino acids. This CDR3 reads CASSRDTNTEAFF. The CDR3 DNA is TGTGCCAGCAGCAGGGACACTAACACTGAAGCTTTCTTT.

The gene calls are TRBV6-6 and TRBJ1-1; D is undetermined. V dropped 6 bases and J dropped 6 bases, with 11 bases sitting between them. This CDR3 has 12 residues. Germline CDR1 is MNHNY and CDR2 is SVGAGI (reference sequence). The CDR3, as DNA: TGTGCCAGCAGCCCGCCCGGGCCTGAAGCTTTCTTT. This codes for CASSPPGPEAFF.

The DNA for the CDR3 is TGTGCCTGCCAGGGAGGGGCCTACGAGCAGTACTTC. Amino acid sequence: CACQGGAYEQYF. The chain has TRBV30 and TRBJ2-7, with 7 bases fitting TRBD2. Per the germline V gene, CDR1 is GTSNPN and CDR2 is SVGIG (reference sequence). The CDR3 contains 12 residues. With 6 bases clipped from V and 2 bases from J, the junction kept 4 bases outside the gene matches.